These T cell receptor beta chains were read from a single sample in a study of cytomegalovirus exposure and HLA in healthy donors. The table came from immunoSEQ multiplex PCR; TCRdb's copy has only in-frame clones and leaves some out. The sample shows 150,000 to 200,000 clones, 80% of them seen only once. Sequencing was done on a sample of PBMCs. Every receptor here comes from a woman in her 50s in good health and CMV-seropositive. Each CDR3 is given with its conserved first and last residue. The order of the fields is clone size, D gene, J gene, V gene, CDR3 DNA, CDR3 protein. The D gene is left open where the match is weak. Clone size is given for some rows only: seen once, a few or many times, or a class if the clone is expanded.

clone_size: NA; d_call: NA; j_call: TRBJ1-4; v_call: TRBV5-4; cdr3_nt: TGTGCCAGCGGGACTTTTGCAACTAATGAAAAACTGTTTTTT; cdr3_aa: CASGTFATNEKLFF
clone_size: NA; d_call: TRBD1; j_call: TRBJ2-7; v_call: TRBV2; cdr3_nt: TGTGCCAGCAGGTCCGGGACAGGGAGATACGAGCAGTACTTC; cdr3_aa: CASRSGTGRYEQYF
clone_size: NA; d_call: NA; j_call: TRBJ1-1; v_call: TRBV28; cdr3_nt: TGTGCCAGCAGTTTAGTGGGGGGTTACACTGAAGCTTTCTTT; cdr3_aa: CASSLVGGYTEAFF
clone_size: few; d_call: TRBD1; j_call: TRBJ2-5; v_call: TRBV9; cdr3_nt: TGTGCCAGCAGCGTATTGACAGGGGGCGGAAAAGAGACCCAGTACTTC; cdr3_aa: CASSVLTGGGKETQYF
clone_size: NA; d_call: TRBD2; j_call: TRBJ2-1; v_call: TRBV4-1; cdr3_nt: TGCGCCAGCAGCCAAGGACTAATAGCGGGAGACTCCTACAATGAGCAGTTCTTC; cdr3_aa: CASSQGLIAGDSYNEQFF
clone_size: few; d_call: TRBD2; j_call: TRBJ2-1; v_call: TRBV27; cdr3_nt: TGTGCCAGCCGGGTCTACGGGGGGGGGCGGGATGAGCAGTTCTTC; cdr3_aa: CASRVYGGGRDEQFF
clone_size: NA; d_call: TRBD1; j_call: TRBJ2-7; v_call: TRBV5-4; cdr3_nt: TGTGCCAGCAGCCAAGGACAGGGCGCCTACGAGCAGTACTTC; cdr3_aa: CASSQGQGAYEQYF
clone_size: once; d_call: NA; j_call: TRBJ2-7; v_call: TRBV9; cdr3_nt: TGTGCCAGCAGCGTAGGGGTAGGGGACTACGAGCAGTACTTC; cdr3_aa: CASSVGVGDYEQYF
clone_size: once; d_call: TRBD1; j_call: TRBJ1-2; v_call: TRBV9; cdr3_nt: TGTGCCAGCAGCCCAAACACAGGGGAGGCGTATGGCTACACCTTC; cdr3_aa: CASSPNTGEAYGYTF
clone_size: once; d_call: TRBD1; j_call: TRBJ2-1; v_call: TRBV7-9; cdr3_nt: TGTGCCAGCAGCGCCAGGGGGTGGACAGGGGCAAATGAGCAGTTCTTC; cdr3_aa: CASSARGWTGANEQFF
clone_size: NA; d_call: TRBD2; j_call: TRBJ2-3; v_call: TRBV9; cdr3_nt: TGTGCCAGCAGCTCCCGAAGTGGGACTAGCGGGACCCGATTTAGCACAGATACGCAGTATTTT; cdr3_aa: CASSSRSGTSGTRFSTDTQYF
clone_size: NA; d_call: TRBD2; j_call: TRBJ2-7; v_call: TRBV5-1; cdr3_nt: TGCGCCAGCAGCTTGGATGGGGGGGACCCCTACGAGCAGTACTTC; cdr3_aa: CASSLDGGDPYEQYF
clone_size: NA; d_call: NA; j_call: TRBJ1-5; v_call: TRBV10-3; cdr3_nt: TGTGCCGTCGGAGCTGGAGGGGAAAGCAATCAGCCCCAGCATTTT; cdr3_aa: CAVGAGGESNQPQHF
clone_size: NA; d_call: TRBD1; j_call: TRBJ1-4; v_call: TRBV30; cdr3_nt: TGTGCCTGGAGTGCAGGGGGCGCAAGGTTTTTT; cdr3_aa: CAWSAGGARFF
clone_size: NA; d_call: TRBD2; j_call: TRBJ2-1; v_call: TRBV27; cdr3_nt: TGTGCCAGCAGTGCCACTAGCGGGACTTACGGTGAGCAGTTCTTC; cdr3_aa: CASSATSGTYGEQFF
clone_size: NA; d_call: TRBD2; j_call: TRBJ2-7; v_call: TRBV7-9; cdr3_nt: TGTGCCAGCAGCTTACTCCCTAGCGGGGGGTACGAGCAGTACTTC; cdr3_aa: CASSLLPSGGYEQYF
clone_size: NA; d_call: TRBD2; j_call: TRBJ2-7; v_call: TRBV18; cdr3_nt: TGTGCCAGCTCACCATTTCCAGCGGGAAGTAACTACGAGCAGTACTTC; cdr3_aa: CASSPFPAGSNYEQYF
clone_size: NA; d_call: TRBD1; j_call: TRBJ1-3; v_call: TRBV10-3; cdr3_nt: TGTGCCATCAGTGTTTCACAGGGGGTTGGAAACACCATATATTTT; cdr3_aa: CAISVSQGVGNTIYF
clone_size: once; d_call: NA; j_call: TRBJ2-7; v_call: TRBV7-9; cdr3_nt: TGTGCCAGCAGCTTGTGGCCAGTCGAGCAGTACTTC; cdr3_aa: CASSLWPVEQYF
clone_size: NA; d_call: TRBD2; j_call: TRBJ2-2; v_call: TRBV7-3; cdr3_nt: TGTGCCAGCAGCTCCCTCCAGTTAGCGGGAGGAACCGGGGAGCTGTTTTTT; cdr3_aa: CASSSLQLAGGTGELFF
clone_size: NA; d_call: NA; j_call: TRBJ2-3; v_call: TRBV5-1; cdr3_nt: TGCGCCAGCAGCTTGGCCAGGGGGGCCCCGGGGGATACGCAGTATTTT; cdr3_aa: CASSLARGAPGDTQYF
clone_size: NA; d_call: NA; j_call: TRBJ1-2; v_call: TRBV7-9; cdr3_nt: TGTGCCAGCAGCCCCCGTGGAGGGCCCTATGGCTACACCTTC; cdr3_aa: CASSPRGGPYGYTF
clone_size: NA; d_call: NA; j_call: TRBJ2-5; v_call: TRBV11-3; cdr3_nt: TGTGCCAGCAGTTACAACTCTGGGGGGGAGACCCAGTACTTC; cdr3_aa: CASSYNSGGETQYF
clone_size: NA; d_call: NA; j_call: TRBJ1-1; v_call: TRBV19; cdr3_nt: TGTGCCAGTAGTATGGGGGGGGAGAACACTGAAGCTTTCTTT; cdr3_aa: CASSMGGENTEAFF
clone_size: NA; d_call: TRBD2; j_call: TRBJ2-7; v_call: TRBV7-3; cdr3_nt: TGTGCCAGCAGCTTAAGTCACCCGGGAGGGGCCCCTTTGGAGGAGCAGTACTTC; cdr3_aa: CASSLSHPGGAPLEEQYF
clone_size: NA; d_call: NA; j_call: TRBJ2-3; v_call: TRBV19; cdr3_nt: TGTGCCAGTAGTTTCGGTGGGTTCTGGGGGCTCGATACGCAGTATTTT; cdr3_aa: CASSFGGFWGLDTQYF
clone_size: NA; d_call: TRBD1; j_call: TRBJ1-5; v_call: TRBV27; cdr3_nt: TGTGCCAGCAGCCCGGGACAGGGATCATATCAGCCCCAGCATTTT; cdr3_aa: CASSPGQGSYQPQHF
clone_size: few; d_call: NA; j_call: TRBJ2-2; v_call: TRBV7-2; cdr3_nt: TGTGCCAGCAGCTTAAAGGGGGGGACCGGGGAGCTGTTTTTT; cdr3_aa: CASSLKGGTGELFF
clone_size: NA; d_call: TRBD1; j_call: TRBJ2-4; v_call: TRBV5-1; cdr3_nt: TGCGCCAGCAGCCCTGGGACAGGGGTTACCAAAAACATTCAGTACTTC; cdr3_aa: CASSPGTGVTKNIQYF
clone_size: NA; d_call: TRBD2; j_call: TRBJ2-1; v_call: TRBV18; cdr3_nt: TGTGCCAGCTCACCACGAGTAGGCAGAGCTAGCGGGAGCGCCTACAATGAGCAGTTCTTC; cdr3_aa: CASSPRVGRASGSAYNEQFF
clone_size: NA; d_call: TRBD1; j_call: TRBJ2-5; v_call: TRBV7-2; cdr3_nt: TGTGCCAGCAGCCTCAGACAGGGGCGGGAGACCCAGTACTTC; cdr3_aa: CASSLRQGRETQYF
clone_size: NA; d_call: NA; j_call: TRBJ1-1; v_call: TRBV29-1; cdr3_nt: TGCAGCGTTGGGGAGGGGATAATGGACACTGAAGCTTTCTTT; cdr3_aa: CSVGEGIMDTEAFF
clone_size: NA; d_call: TRBD1; j_call: TRBJ1-1; v_call: TRBV28; cdr3_nt: TGTGCCATTACGACAGGGATGAACACTGAAGCTTTCTTT; cdr3_aa: CAITTGMNTEAFF
clone_size: NA; d_call: NA; j_call: TRBJ1-2; v_call: TRBV10-3; cdr3_nt: TGTGCCATCAGTGTGGGGGCACCCTATGGCTACACCTTC; cdr3_aa: CAISVGAPYGYTF
clone_size: NA; d_call: TRBD1; j_call: TRBJ1-4; v_call: TRBV29-1; cdr3_nt: TGCAGCGTTGAAGTCTACAGGGGAACAACTAATGAAAAACTGTTTTTT; cdr3_aa: CSVEVYRGTTNEKLFF
clone_size: NA; d_call: NA; j_call: TRBJ1-1; v_call: TRBV10-3; cdr3_nt: TGTGCCATCAGTGAACAGGGACTAGAGAACACTGAAGCTTTCTTT; cdr3_aa: CAISEQGLENTEAFF
clone_size: NA; d_call: TRBD1; j_call: TRBJ1-1; v_call: TRBV5-1; cdr3_nt: TGCGCCAGCAGACTAAGACAGGGGCCGCTGAACACTGAAGCTTTCTTT; cdr3_aa: CASRLRQGPLNTEAFF
clone_size: NA; d_call: TRBD1; j_call: TRBJ2-7; v_call: TRBV28; cdr3_nt: TGTGCCAGCAGTTTATGGGGGCAGGGGGTCCGAGAGCAGTACTTC; cdr3_aa: CASSLWGQGVREQYF
clone_size: few; d_call: TRBD1; j_call: TRBJ2-1; v_call: TRBV11-2; cdr3_nt: TGTGCCAGCAGTTTCATACAGGGGGCGGTCTACAATGAGCAGTTCTTC; cdr3_aa: CASSFIQGAVYNEQFF
clone_size: NA; d_call: TRBD1; j_call: TRBJ1-2; v_call: TRBV14; cdr3_nt: TGTGCCAGCAGCCAGAAGACAGGGATCTATGGCTACACCTTC; cdr3_aa: CASSQKTGIYGYTF
clone_size: NA; d_call: TRBD1; j_call: TRBJ1-3; v_call: TRBV2; cdr3_nt: TGTGCCAGCAGTGTCGGGACAGCTTCTGGAAACACCATATATTTT; cdr3_aa: CASSVGTASGNTIYF
clone_size: NA; d_call: TRBD1; j_call: TRBJ2-3; v_call: TRBV6-5; cdr3_nt: TGTGCCAGCAGTGGACGGGACAGTTTCACAGATACGCAGTATTTT; cdr3_aa: CASSGRDSFTDTQYF
clone_size: few; d_call: TRBD2; j_call: TRBJ2-3; v_call: TRBV7-9; cdr3_nt: TGTGCCAGCAGCGCAGGGACTAGCGGGCCCACAGATACGCAGTATTTT; cdr3_aa: CASSAGTSGPTDTQYF
clone_size: NA; d_call: TRBD2; j_call: TRBJ2-5; v_call: TRBV7-2; cdr3_nt: TGTGCCAGCAGCCCTCGGACTAGCGGGAGATTTGAGACCCAGTACTTC; cdr3_aa: CASSPRTSGRFETQYF
clone_size: once; d_call: NA; j_call: TRBJ2-7; v_call: TRBV2; cdr3_nt: TGTGCCAGCAGTGAATTGAGATCCGCTTACGAGCAGTACTTC; cdr3_aa: CASSELRSAYEQYF
clone_size: NA; d_call: TRBD2; j_call: TRBJ2-1; v_call: TRBV7-2; cdr3_nt: TGTGCCAGCAGCTTAGGGCGGGGGGGCCCCCATGAGCAGTTCTTC; cdr3_aa: CASSLGRGGPHEQFF
clone_size: NA; d_call: NA; j_call: TRBJ1-2; v_call: TRBV5-1; cdr3_nt: TGCGCCAGCAGCTTGGACGCAGAAGGCTACACCTTC; cdr3_aa: CASSLDAEGYTF
clone_size: once; d_call: NA; j_call: TRBJ2-6; v_call: TRBV19; cdr3_nt: TGTGCCAGTAGTCCCCGGCGGGGGCAAGGGGCCAACGTCCTGACTTTC; cdr3_aa: CASSPRRGQGANVLTF
clone_size: NA; d_call: TRBD1; j_call: TRBJ2-7; v_call: TRBV18; cdr3_nt: TGTGCCAGCTCACCAGGACAGGGGGCCTACGAGCAGTACTTC; cdr3_aa: CASSPGQGAYEQYF
clone_size: once; d_call: TRBD1; j_call: TRBJ2-5; v_call: TRBV7-9; cdr3_nt: TGTGCCAGCAGCCAAAAAGGCCTCTCGTTAGGACAGGGGAGAGAGACCCAGTACTTC; cdr3_aa: CASSQKGLSLGQGRETQYF
clone_size: few; d_call: TRBD1; j_call: TRBJ2-3; v_call: TRBV4-2; cdr3_nt: TGTGCCAGCAGGGGCGGGACAGGGGAGGCAGATACGCAGTATTTT; cdr3_aa: CASRGGTGEADTQYF
clone_size: NA; d_call: TRBD1; j_call: TRBJ1-6; v_call: TRBV7-2; cdr3_nt: TGTGCCAGCAGCGCCGGCCGGGACAGAAACTATAATTCACCCCTCCACTTT; cdr3_aa: CASSAGRDRNYNSPLHF
clone_size: NA; d_call: NA; j_call: TRBJ2-1; v_call: TRBV6-5; cdr3_nt: TGTGCCAGCAGTTATCTGGGGGGGGGCAGGTATGAGCAGTTCTTC; cdr3_aa: CASSYLGGGRYEQFF
clone_size: NA; d_call: TRBD2; j_call: TRBJ2-1; v_call: TRBV7-9; cdr3_nt: TGTGCCAGCAGCCCAGCACTAGCGGGAGTCGGGGAGCAGTTCTTC; cdr3_aa: CASSPALAGVGEQFF
clone_size: NA; d_call: TRBD2; j_call: TRBJ2-5; v_call: TRBV14; cdr3_nt: TGTGCCAGCAGCCAGGGGACTAGCGGGAGCTGGGAGACCCAGTACTTC; cdr3_aa: CASSQGTSGSWETQYF
clone_size: once; d_call: TRBD1; j_call: TRBJ2-7; v_call: TRBV4-3; cdr3_nt: TGCACCAGCAGCCAAGAGGCCGGGACAGGCGGGGAGCAGTACTTC; cdr3_aa: CTSSQEAGTGGEQYF
clone_size: NA; d_call: NA; j_call: TRBJ1-1; v_call: TRBV20-1; cdr3_nt: TGCAGTGCTAGAGATTCCGACAGAGCAATCTTT; cdr3_aa: CSARDSDRAIF
clone_size: NA; d_call: TRBD1; j_call: TRBJ1-5; v_call: TRBV6-1; cdr3_nt: TGTGCCAGCAGTGCGGGGACAGGGGGTCGTCAGCCCCAGCATTTT; cdr3_aa: CASSAGTGGRQPQHF
clone_size: NA; d_call: NA; j_call: TRBJ1-1; v_call: TRBV19; cdr3_nt: TGTGCCAGTAGTATGACAGGCATGAACACTGAAGCTTTCTTT; cdr3_aa: CASSMTGMNTEAFF